The clone carrying this T cell receptor beta chain showed up just once. Its antigen remains unknown. PCR amplification relied on 60 Vbeta primers (plus 13 Jbeta primers). Profiling relied on immunoSEQ multiplex PCR, and the TCRdb table lists in-frame clones only, not all of them. This repertoire shows under 200,000 clones, 75% to 80% found once; its top ten account for 2.6%. The data were obtained in a study of cytomegalovirus exposure and HLA in healthy donors. Study-level points and caveats: Some V segments could not be told apart, so they were left out, TRBV6-2 and TRBV6-3 among them. About 87% or about 30% of the time was how often most TCR beta V segments were productive, according to an earlier analysis. When analyzed later, a missense DCLRE1C variant was found to be linked to TCR beta V- and J-gene trimming. A later analysis, which compared TCR beta chains of equal frequency, found the HLA-associated ones more clonally expanded.

The CDR3 covers 17 residues. V lost 3 bases and J 4 bases, leaving 22 bases between the germline ends. CDR1 is SGHRS, CDR2 YFSETQ, per germline. This clonotype was obtained from a woman aged 40 to 49 in good health and CMV-seropositive. This chain joins TRBV5-1 and TRBJ2-5, with a possible D match to TRBD2 (7 bases). Sequenced: PBMCs. The CDR3 loop is CASSSEGAGALRETQYF. The CDR3 DNA sequence: TGCGCCAGCAGCTCCGAAGGGGCGGGGGCCCTACGAGAGACCCAGTACTTC.